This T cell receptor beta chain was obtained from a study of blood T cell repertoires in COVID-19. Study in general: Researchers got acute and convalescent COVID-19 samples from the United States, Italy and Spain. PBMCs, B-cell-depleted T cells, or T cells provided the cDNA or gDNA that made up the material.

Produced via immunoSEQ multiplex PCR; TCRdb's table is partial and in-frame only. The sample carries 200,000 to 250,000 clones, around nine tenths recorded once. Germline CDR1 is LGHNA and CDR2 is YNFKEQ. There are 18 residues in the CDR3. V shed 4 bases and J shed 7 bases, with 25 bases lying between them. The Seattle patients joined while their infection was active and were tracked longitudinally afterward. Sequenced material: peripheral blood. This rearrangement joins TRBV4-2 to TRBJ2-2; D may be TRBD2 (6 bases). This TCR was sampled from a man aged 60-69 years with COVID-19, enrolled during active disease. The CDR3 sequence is CASSLLYVGAGDRGELFF. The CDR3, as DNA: TGTGCCAGCAGCCTGTTGTACGTCGGAGCGGGTGACCGCGGGGAGCTGTTTTTT.